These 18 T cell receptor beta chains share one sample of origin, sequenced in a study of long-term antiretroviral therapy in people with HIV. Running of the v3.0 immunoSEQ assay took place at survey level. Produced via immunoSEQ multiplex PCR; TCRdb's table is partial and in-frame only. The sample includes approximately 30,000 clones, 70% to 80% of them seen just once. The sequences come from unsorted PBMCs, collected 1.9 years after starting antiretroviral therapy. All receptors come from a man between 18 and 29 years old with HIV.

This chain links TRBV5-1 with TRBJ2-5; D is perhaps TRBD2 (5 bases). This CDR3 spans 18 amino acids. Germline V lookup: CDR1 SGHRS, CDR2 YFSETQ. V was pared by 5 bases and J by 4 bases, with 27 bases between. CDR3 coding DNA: TGCGCCAGCAGTTCCGTCAAACCGGGCTCAGAGGGTCGAGAGACCCAGTACTTC. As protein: CASSSVKPGSEGRETQYF.

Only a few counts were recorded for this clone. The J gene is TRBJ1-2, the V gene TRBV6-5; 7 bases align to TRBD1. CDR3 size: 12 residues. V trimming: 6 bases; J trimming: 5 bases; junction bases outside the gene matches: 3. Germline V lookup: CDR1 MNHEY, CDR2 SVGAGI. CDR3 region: CASSIQGYGYTF. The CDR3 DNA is TGTGCCAGCAGCATACAGGGGTATGGCTACACCTTC.

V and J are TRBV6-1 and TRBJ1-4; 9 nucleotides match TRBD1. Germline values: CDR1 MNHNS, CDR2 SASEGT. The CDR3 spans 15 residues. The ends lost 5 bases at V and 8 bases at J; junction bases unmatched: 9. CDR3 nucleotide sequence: TGTGCCAGCAGTTTCACCGGGACAGGGTGGGAAAAACTGTTTTTT. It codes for CASSFTGTGWEKLFF.

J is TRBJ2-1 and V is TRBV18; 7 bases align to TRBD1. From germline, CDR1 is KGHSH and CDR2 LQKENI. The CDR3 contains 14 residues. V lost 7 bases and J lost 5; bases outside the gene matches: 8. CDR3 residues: CASYPGTANNEQFF. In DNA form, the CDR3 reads TGTGCCAGCTATCCCGGGACAGCTAACAATGAGCAGTTCTTC.

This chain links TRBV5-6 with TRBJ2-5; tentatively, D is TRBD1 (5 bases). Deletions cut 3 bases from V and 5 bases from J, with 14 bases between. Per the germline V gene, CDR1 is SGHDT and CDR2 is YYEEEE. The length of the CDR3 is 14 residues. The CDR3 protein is CASSSGRSGETQYF. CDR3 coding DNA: TGTGCCAGCAGCTCGGGCCGATCAGGGGAGACCCAGTACTTC.

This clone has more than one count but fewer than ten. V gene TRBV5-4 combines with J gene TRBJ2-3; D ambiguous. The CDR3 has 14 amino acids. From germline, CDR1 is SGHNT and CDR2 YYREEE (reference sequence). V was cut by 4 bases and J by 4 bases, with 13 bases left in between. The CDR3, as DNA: TGTGCCAGCAGCCCGTGGGGTGGGCCAGATACGCAGTATTTT. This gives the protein CASSPWGGPDTQYF.

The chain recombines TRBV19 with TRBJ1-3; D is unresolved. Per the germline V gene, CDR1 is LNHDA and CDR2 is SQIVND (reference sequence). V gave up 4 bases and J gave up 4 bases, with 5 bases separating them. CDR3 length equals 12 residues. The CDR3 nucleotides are TGTGCCAGTAGTACTCGAGGAAACACCATATATTTT. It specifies CASSTRGNTIYF.

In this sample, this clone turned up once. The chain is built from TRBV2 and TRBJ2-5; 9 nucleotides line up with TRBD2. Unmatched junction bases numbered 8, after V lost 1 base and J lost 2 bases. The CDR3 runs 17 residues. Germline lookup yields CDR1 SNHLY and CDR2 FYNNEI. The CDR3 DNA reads TGTGCCAGCAGTGAAGGACTAGCGGCGGATATTCAAGAGACCCAGTACTTC. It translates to CASSEGLAADIQETQYF.

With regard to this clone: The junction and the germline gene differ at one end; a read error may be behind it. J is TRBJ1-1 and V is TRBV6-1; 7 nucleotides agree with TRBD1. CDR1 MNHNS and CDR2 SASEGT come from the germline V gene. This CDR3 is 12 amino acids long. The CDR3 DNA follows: TGCGCCAGCAGGGGGACAAAGTCTGAAGCTTTCTTT. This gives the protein CASRGTKSEAFF.

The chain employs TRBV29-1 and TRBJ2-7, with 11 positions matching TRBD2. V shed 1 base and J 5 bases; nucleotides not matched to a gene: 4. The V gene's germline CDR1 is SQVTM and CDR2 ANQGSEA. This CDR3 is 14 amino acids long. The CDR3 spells CSVEAQGLADEQYF. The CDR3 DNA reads TGCAGCGTTGAAGCCCAGGGACTAGCGGACGAGCAGTACTTC.

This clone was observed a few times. In DNA, the CDR3 is TGTGCCAGCAGAGCGGGACAGGACGGGTCGAAGTACTTC. Protein: CASRAGQDGSKYF. V gene TRBV2 combines with J gene TRBJ2-7; the D gene is possibly TRBD1 (8 bases). V was pared by 6 bases and J by 11 bases, with 20 bases between. This CDR3 spans 13 amino acids. Germline CDR1 reads SNHLY; CDR2 reads FYNNEI. The complete variable domain, with remaining parts taken from reference TRBV2 and TRBJ2-7, reads EPEVTQTPSHQVTQMGQEVILRCVPISNHLYFYWYRQILGQKVEFLVSFYNNEISEKSEIFDDQFSVERPDGSNFTLKIRSTKLEDSAMYFCASRAGQDGSKYFGPGTRLTVT.

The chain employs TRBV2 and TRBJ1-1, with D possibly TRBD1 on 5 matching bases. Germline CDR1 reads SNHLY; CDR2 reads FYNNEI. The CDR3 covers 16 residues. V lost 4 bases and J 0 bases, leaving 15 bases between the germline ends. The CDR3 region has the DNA TGTGCCAGCAGTGCCCGGACACTATCCTTGAACACTGAAGCTTTCTTT. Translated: CASSARTLSLNTEAFF. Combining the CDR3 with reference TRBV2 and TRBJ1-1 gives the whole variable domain EPEVTQTPSHQVTQMGQEVILRCVPISNHLYFYWYRQILGQKVEFLVSFYNNEISEKSEIFDDQFSVERPDGSNFTLKIRSTKLEDSAMYFCASSARTLSLNTEAFFGQGTRLTVV.

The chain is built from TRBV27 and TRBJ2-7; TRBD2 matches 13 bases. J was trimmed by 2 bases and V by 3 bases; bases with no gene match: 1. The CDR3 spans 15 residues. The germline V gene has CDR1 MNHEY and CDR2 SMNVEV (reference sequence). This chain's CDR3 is CASSFGTSGTYEQYF. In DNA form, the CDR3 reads TGTGCCAGCAGTTTCGGGACTAGCGGGACCTACGAGCAGTACTTC.

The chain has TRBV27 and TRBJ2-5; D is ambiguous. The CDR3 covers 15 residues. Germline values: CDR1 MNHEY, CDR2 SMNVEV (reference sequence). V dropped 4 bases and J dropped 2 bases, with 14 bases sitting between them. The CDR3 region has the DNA TGTGCCAGCAGTTCCACCCGAAGGCTACAAGAGACCCAGTACTTC. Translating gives CASSSTRRLQETQYF.

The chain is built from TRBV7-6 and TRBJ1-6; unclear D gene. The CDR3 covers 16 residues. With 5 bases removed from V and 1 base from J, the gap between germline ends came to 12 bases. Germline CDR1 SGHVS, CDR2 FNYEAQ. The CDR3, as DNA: TGTGCCAGCAGCCCGCGGGCGGGGTCCTATAATTCACCCCTCCACTTT. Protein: CASSPRAGSYNSPLHF.

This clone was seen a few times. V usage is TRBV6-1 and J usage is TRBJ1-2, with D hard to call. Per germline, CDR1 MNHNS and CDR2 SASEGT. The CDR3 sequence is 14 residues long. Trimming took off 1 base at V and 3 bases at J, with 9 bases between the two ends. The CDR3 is CASSEGEYDYGYTF. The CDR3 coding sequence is TGTGCCAGCAGTGAAGGGGAGTACGACTATGGCTACACCTTC.

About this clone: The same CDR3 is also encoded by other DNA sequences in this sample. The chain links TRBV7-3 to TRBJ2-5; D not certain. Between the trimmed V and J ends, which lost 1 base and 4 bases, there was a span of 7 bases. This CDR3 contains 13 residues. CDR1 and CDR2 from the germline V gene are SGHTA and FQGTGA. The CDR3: CASSLSLGETQYF. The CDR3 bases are TGTGCCAGCAGCTTAAGCTTGGGAGAGACCCAGTACTTC.

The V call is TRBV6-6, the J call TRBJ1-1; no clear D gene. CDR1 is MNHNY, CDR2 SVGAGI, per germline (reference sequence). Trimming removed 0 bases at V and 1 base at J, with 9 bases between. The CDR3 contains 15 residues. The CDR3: CASSYSRWGNTEAFF. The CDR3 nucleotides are TGTGCCAGCAGTTACTCTCGGTGGGGGAACACTGAAGCTTTCTTT.